The 13 T cell receptor beta chains in this list originate from one sample, sequenced in a study of T cell changes during pregnancy in multiple sclerosis. TCRdb keeps only in-frame clones here, not all; method: immunoSEQ multiplex PCR. The data hold tens of thousands of clones, with 80% to 95% observed a single time. Here the sequenced sample was peripheral blood, taken in the third trimester of pregnancy. Source of these receptors: a female donor in good health, enrolled as a control in a pregnancy study.

J is TRBJ1-4 and V is TRBV6-5; no firm D call. Per the germline V gene, CDR1 is MNHEY and CDR2 is SVGAGI. The CDR3 is made up of 14 amino acids. Between the trimmed V and J ends, which lost 2 bases and 8 bases, there was a span of 12 bases. The CDR3: CASSYRGREEKLFF. CDR3 nucleotides: TGTGCCAGCAGTTACAGAGGAAGGGAGGAAAAACTGTTTTTT.

The chain carries TRBV5-6 and TRBJ1-2; D perhaps matches TRBD1 (6 bases). V was shortened by 2 bases and J by 3 bases, with 14 bases between the two germline ends. CDR3 length: 15 residues. Germline assignment: CDR1 SGHDT and CDR2 YYEEEE. The CDR3 nucleotides read TGTGCCAGCAGCTTCGGCCAGGGGACGTACTATGGCTACACCTTC. This encodes CASSFGQGTYYGYTF. Based on the CDR3 plus reference TRBV5-6 and TRBJ1-2, the full variable domain is DAGVTQSPTHLIKTRGQQVTLRCSPKSGHDTVSWYQQALGQGPQFIFQYYEEEERQRGNFPDRFSGHQFPNYSSELNVNALLLGDSALYLCASSFGQGTYYGYTFGSGTRLTVV.

This chain uses TRBV30 with TRBJ1-1; D may be TRBD1 (5 bases). V lost 5 bases to trimming and J lost 1 base, with 8 bases between them. This CDR3 contains 12 residues. Germline CDR1 and CDR2: GTSNPN and SVGIG (reference sequence). The chain's CDR3 is CAWGAANTEAFF. The CDR3 DNA is TGTGCCTGGGGGGCAGCGAACACTGAAGCTTTCTTT.

The rearrangement links TRBV7-9 to TRBJ2-2, with TRBD1 as a possible D gene (6 bases). The CDR3 covers 15 residues. The germline CDR1 and CDR2 sequences are SEHNR and FQNEAQ (reference sequence). Trimming cost V 5 bases and J 1 base, with 11 bases left between them. The CDR3, as DNA: TGTGCCAGCAGCGTATCACAGGGGAACACCGGGGAGCTGTTTTTT. As protein: CASSVSQGNTGELFF.

The chain is built from TRBV6-5 and TRBJ1-6; D not certain. CDR1 and CDR2 from the germline V gene are MNHEY and SVGAGI. The CDR3 covers 13 residues. The V end lost 7 bases, the J end lost 7 bases, and 11 bases lay between the germline ends. The CDR3 DNA follows: TGTGCCAGCAACGCAGGAACAAATTCACCCCTCCACTTT. This sequence encodes CASNAGTNSPLHF.

The V and J genes are TRBV6-5 and TRBJ2-6, with unresolved D. The CDR3 contains 15 residues. Germline CDR1 is MNHEY and CDR2 is SVGAGI. Trimming left V 6 bases short and J 2 bases short, with 11 bases between. The CDR3, as DNA: TGTGCCAGCAGCTACCTAAAGACTGGGGCCAACGTCCTGACTTTC. Residues: CASSYLKTGANVLTF.

The CDR3 sequence: CASRSGDYGYTF. As DNA, the CDR3 is TGTGCCAGCAGATCAGGGGACTATGGCTACACCTTC. The chain is built from TRBV6-1 and TRBJ1-2; tentatively, D is TRBD1 (6 bases). The V and J ends lost 6 bases and 3 bases respectively, with 8 bases between them. Germline V gives CDR1 MNHNS, CDR2 SASEGT. CDR3 length: 12 residues.

The chain is built from TRBV5-4 and TRBJ1-1; D uncertain. Germline V gene data show CDR1 as SGHNT and CDR2 as YYREEE (reference sequence). V shed 4 bases and J shed 10 bases, with 14 bases lying between them. The CDR3 loop spans 12 amino acids. CDR3 amino acids: CASSAGRETAFF. In nucleotides, the CDR3 is TGTGCCAGCAGCGCGGGGAGGGAAACAGCTTTCTTT.

The V and J genes are TRBV5-8 and TRBJ2-7, with 7 bases identical to TRBD1. The CDR3 loop spans 16 amino acids. The V segment lost 0 bases and the J segment 0 bases; nucleotides outside the gene matches: 6. Looked up from germline, CDR1 is SGHTS and CDR2 is YDEGEE. CDR3 region: CASSLAGTDGSYEQYF. CDR3 in DNA: TGTGCCAGCAGCTTGGCTGGGACAGACGGCTCCTACGAGCAGTACTTC.

This chain links TRBV5-1 with TRBJ2-7; TRBD1 matches 12 bases. The V segment lost 0 bases and the J segment 6 bases; nucleotides outside the gene matches: 4. The CDR3 length is 15 residues. Germline loops: CDR1 SGHRS, CDR2 YFSETQ. Here the CDR3 DNA reads TGCGCCAGCAGCTTGGCCGGGACAGGGGGCATCGAGCAGTACTTC. Residues: CASSLAGTGGIEQYF. Filled out from reference TRBV5-1 and TRBJ2-7, the complete variable domain reads KAGVTQTPRYLIKTRGQQVTLSCSPISGHRSVSWYQQTPGQGLQFLFEYFSETQRNKGNFPGRFSGRQFSNSRSEMNVSTLELGDSALYLCASSLAGTGGIEQYFGPGTRLTVT.

This sequence joins TRBV4-2 and TRBJ2-4; TRBD2 agrees at 13 bases. Trimming removed 5 bases from V and 6 bases from J; junction bases left unmatched: 4. The CDR3 extends over 15 amino acids. Germline V lookup: CDR1 LGHNA, CDR2 YNFKEQ. The DNA for the CDR3 is TGTGCCAGCAGCAGGACTAGCGGGAGTGGAAACATTCAGTACTTC. The encoded protein is CASSRTSGSGNIQYF.

The chain joins TRBV7-2 to TRBJ2-1, with 11 bases identical to TRBD2. CDR3 length equals 16 residues. Unmatched junction bases numbered 6, after V lost 5 bases and J lost 3 bases. From germline, CDR1 is SGHTA and CDR2 FQGNSA. CDR3 amino acids: CASSVSGTSGYNEQFF. For the CDR3, the DNA is TGTGCCAGCAGCGTAAGCGGGACTAGCGGCTACAATGAGCAGTTCTTC.

This chain links TRBV7-2 with TRBJ2-2; 8 bases agree with TRBD2. The CDR3 covers 19 residues. Germline V gene lookup returns CDR1 SGHTA and CDR2 FQGNSA. The V and J ends lost 3 bases and 1 base, in that order; junction bases with no gene match: 13. The CDR3 DNA follows: TGTGCCAGCAGCTTGATAGTTGGCGGGGGGAGTCGGAACACCGGGGAGCTGTTTTTT. As protein: CASSLIVGGGSRNTGELFF.